The 4 T cell receptor beta chains in this list originate from one sample, sequenced in a study of regulatory T cells in long-lasting Graves disease (dated by TCRdb to 2020 to 2022). Taken with the paper, the label for time point translates to: newly diagnosed GD, antithyroid drugs for less than 3 months. For both TCR sequencing and RNA sequencing, RNA was extracted from PBMCs in TRIzol. Preparation of the library involved multiplex PCR. Sequenced using an Illumina HiSeq 4000. TCR beta libraries were built with iRepertoire HTBI primers and Arm-PCR amplification of CDR3 regions. TCRdb's own reprocessing of the public reads used fastp at Q25 and MiXCR and kept productive beta chains. Records with the same CDR3 protein are collapsed into one entry carrying the most frequent genes and DNA. This sample comprises 620,000 or so distinct CDR3 sequences, roughly 15% of them detected only once. The ten largest clones add up to around 19% of the sample.

The same sample was also studied in work on T cells in Graves' hyperthyroidism and ophthalmopathy.

This sample comprised peripheral blood mononuclear cells (PBMCs), obtained at new diagnosis, from a patient treated with antithyroid drugs. These receptor sequences come from a woman in her twenties or thirties with Graves disease. Donor details come from another sample of the same person, matched by shared clones.

Written as DNA, the CDR3 is TGTGCCAGTAGTACGCAGGGGACCCCCCCAGATACGCAGTATTTT. This gives the protein CASSTQGTPPDTQYF. The rearrangement joins TRBV19 to TRBJ2-1; possible D gene TRBD1, 6 bases. The J call may be faulty, since TRBJ2-3 better matches the DNA end. Germline V lookup: CDR1 LNHDA, CDR2 SQIVND (reference sequence). The CDR3 has 15 residues.

The rearrangement uses TRBV27 and TRBJ2-2; TRBD1 might be the D (6 bases). V was cut by 2 bases and J by 0 bases, with 16 bases left in between. This CDR3 comprises 18 residues. The V gene's germline CDR1 is MNHEY and CDR2 SMNVEV (reference sequence). The CDR3 nucleotides read TGTGCCAGCAGTTTACAGCCAGGGGCCCTACCGAACACCGGGGAGCTGTTTTTT. It is translated as CASSLQPGALPNTGELFF.

This clonotype was counted ten times or more. The genes are TRBV12-3 or TRBV12-4 and TRBJ1-1; D is ambiguous. CDR3 size: 15 residues. Deletions cut 5 bases from V and 5 bases from J, with 18 bases between. CDR3 sequence reads: CASSVSSWMGTEAFF. The DNA of the CDR3 is TGTGCCAGCAGTGTATCCTCTTGGATGGGGACTGAAGCTTTCTTT.

This clonotype has at least ten counts. The chain couples TRBV10-3 to TRBJ2-1, with 8 bases that match TRBD2. The junction had 2 bases not matched to a gene; V was cut back by 3 bases and J by 7 bases. CDR1 ENHRY and CDR2 SYGVKD come from the germline V gene. The CDR3 has 13 residues. For the CDR3, the DNA is TGTGCCATCAGTGAACTAGCGGAGAATGAGCAGTTCTTC. Protein product: CAISELAENEQFF.